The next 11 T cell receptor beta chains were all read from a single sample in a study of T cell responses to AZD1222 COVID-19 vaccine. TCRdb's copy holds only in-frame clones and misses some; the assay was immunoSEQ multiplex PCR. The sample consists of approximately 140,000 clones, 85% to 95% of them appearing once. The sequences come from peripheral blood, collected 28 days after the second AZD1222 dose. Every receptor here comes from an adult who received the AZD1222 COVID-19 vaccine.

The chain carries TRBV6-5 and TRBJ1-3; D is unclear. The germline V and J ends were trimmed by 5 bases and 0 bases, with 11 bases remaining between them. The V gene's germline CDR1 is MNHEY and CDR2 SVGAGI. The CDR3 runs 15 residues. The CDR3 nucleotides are TGTGCCAGCAGTCCGGGCCCAGTCTCTGGAAACACCATATATTTT. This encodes CASSPGPVSGNTIYF.

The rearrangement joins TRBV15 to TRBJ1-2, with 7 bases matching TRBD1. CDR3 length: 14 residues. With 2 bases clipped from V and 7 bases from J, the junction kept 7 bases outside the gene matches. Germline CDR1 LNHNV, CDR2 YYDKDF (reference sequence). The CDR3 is CATSRRQGGVGYTF. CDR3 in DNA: TGTGCCACCAGCAGAAGACAGGGAGGGGTTGGCTACACCTTC.

The CDR3 DNA reads as TGTGCCAGCAGCTCTGGACGGACCAATGAGCAGTTCTTC. It codes for CASSSGRTNEQFF. The chain uses TRBV7-2 and TRBJ2-1; the D is unclear. Germline V gene sequence: CDR1 SGHTA, CDR2 FQGNSA. The CDR3 is 13 residues long. V shed 4 bases and J shed 6 bases, with 10 bases lying between them.

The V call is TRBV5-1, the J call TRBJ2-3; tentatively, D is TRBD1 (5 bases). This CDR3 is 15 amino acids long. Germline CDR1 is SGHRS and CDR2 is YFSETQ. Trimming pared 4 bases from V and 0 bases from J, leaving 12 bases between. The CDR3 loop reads CASSLRGGSTDTQYF. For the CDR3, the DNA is TGCGCCAGCAGCCTAAGGGGCGGAAGCACAGATACGCAGTATTTT.

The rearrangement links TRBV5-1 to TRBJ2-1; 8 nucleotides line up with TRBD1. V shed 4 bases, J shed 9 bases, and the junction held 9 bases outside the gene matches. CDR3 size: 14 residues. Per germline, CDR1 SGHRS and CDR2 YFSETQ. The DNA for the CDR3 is TGCGCCAGCAGCCCAGGCCAGGGGGCGGGTGAGCAGTTCTTC. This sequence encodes CASSPGQGAGEQFF.

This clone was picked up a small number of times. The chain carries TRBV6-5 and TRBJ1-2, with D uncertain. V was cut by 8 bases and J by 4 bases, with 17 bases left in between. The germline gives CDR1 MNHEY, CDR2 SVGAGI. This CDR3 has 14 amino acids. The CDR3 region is CASVSSGLGYGYTF. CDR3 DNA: TGTGCCAGCGTGAGCTCTGGGCTTGGCTATGGCTACACCTTC.

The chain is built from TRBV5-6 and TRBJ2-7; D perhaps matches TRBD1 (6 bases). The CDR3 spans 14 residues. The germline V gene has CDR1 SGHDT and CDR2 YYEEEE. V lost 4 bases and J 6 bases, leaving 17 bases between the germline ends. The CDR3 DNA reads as TGTGCCAGCAGCCTCAGGGGCCCGAAGGTCGAGCAGTACTTC. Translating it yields CASSLRGPKVEQYF.

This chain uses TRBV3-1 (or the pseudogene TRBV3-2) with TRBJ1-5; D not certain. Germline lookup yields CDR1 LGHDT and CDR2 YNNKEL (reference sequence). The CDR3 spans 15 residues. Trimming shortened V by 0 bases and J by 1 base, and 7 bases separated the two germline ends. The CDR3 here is CASSQDPQSNQPQHF. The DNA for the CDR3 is TGTGCCAGCAGCCAAGATCCCCAGAGCAATCAGCCCCAGCATTTT.

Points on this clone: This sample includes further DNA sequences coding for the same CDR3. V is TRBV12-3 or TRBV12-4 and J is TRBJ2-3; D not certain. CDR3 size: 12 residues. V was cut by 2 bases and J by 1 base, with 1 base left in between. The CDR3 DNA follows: TGTGCCAGCAGTTTACGCACAGATACGCAGTATTTT. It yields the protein CASSLRTDTQYF.

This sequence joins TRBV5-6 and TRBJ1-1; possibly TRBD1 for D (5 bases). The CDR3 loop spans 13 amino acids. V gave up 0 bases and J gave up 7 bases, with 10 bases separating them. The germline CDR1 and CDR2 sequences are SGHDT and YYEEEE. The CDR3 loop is CASSLARGIEAFF. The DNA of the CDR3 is TGTGCCAGCAGCTTGGCCCGGGGCATTGAAGCTTTCTTT.

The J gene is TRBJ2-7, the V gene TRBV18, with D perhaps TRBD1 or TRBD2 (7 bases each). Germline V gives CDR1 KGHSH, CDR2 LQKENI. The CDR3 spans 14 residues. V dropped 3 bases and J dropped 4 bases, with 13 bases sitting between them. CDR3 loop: CASSPRQGGYEQYF. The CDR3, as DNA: TGTGCCAGCTCACCGAGACAGGGAGGGTACGAGCAGTACTTC.